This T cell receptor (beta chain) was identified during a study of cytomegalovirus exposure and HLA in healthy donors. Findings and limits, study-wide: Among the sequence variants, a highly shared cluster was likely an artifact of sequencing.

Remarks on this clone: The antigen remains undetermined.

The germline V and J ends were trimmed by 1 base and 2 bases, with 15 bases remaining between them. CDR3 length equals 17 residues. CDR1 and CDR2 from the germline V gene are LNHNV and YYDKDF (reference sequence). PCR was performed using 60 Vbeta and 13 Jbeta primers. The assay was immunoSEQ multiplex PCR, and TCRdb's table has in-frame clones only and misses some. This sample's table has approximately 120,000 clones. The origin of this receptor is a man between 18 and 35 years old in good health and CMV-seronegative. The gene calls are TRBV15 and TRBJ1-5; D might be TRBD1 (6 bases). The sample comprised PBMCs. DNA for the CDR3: TGTGCCACCAGCAGAGGATACAGGGCTTCGGGCAATCAGCCCCAGCATTTT. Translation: CATSRGYRASGNQPQHF.